This record covers a single TCR beta chain. The antigen remains undetermined. This record comes from a study of neurological immune-mediated disorders. General study results and limits: HTLV-1-associated myelopathy had the most TCR clonal expansion, and multiple sclerosis had the least, less than healthy controls.

The sorted libraries involved the use of under 1.2 million CD4+ or CD8+ T cells. The making of cDNA relied on 5'RACE with 10-nucleotide random UMIs. Via MiXCR, TCRdb re-called the 5' RACE reads, giving one row per CDR3 protein. The top ten hold around 2% of the sample, which has around 29,000 distinct CDR3 sequences, 5.5% to 6% seen once. CDR1 SGHDN and CDR2 FVKESK come from the germline V gene. V lost 4 bases, J lost 2 bases, and 14 bases lay in between. CDR3 length: 16 amino acids. The sequencing sample was made of CD4+ T cells from blood. The sequence was obtained from a woman aged 50 to 65 in good health. This chain joins TRBV14 and TRBJ2-2; the D gene could be TRBD1 or TRBD2 (5 bases each). The CDR3 here is CASSPPGTGNTGELFF. CDR3 DNA: TGTGCCAGCAGCCCTCCCGGGACGGGAAACACCGGGGAGCTGTTTTTT. The entire variable domain, with the rest obtained from reference TRBV14 and TRBJ2-2, is as follows: EAGVTQFPSHSVIEKGQTVTLRCDPISGHDNLYWYRRVMGKEIKFLLHFVKESKQDESGMPNNRFLAERTGGTYSTLKVQPAELEDSGVYFCASSPPGTGNTGELFFGEGSRLTVL.